These 26 T cell receptor beta chains were sequenced from one sample in a study of blood T cell repertoires in COVID-19. Libraries were prepared by immunoSEQ multiplex PCR; TCRdb keeps only in-frame clonotypes and omits some of them. Among approximately 270,000 clones listed, around 85% were seen once. Sequencing input: PBMCs or T cells enriched from blood (not recorded which). The source is a woman aged 30 to 39 who had recovered from COVID-19.

The CDR3 DNA reads as TGTGCCAGCAGGTCCCCCGGTCGGGAGGATGGCTACACCTTC. It codes for CASRSPGREDGYTF. This rearrangement joins TRBV5-5 to TRBJ1-2; D gene uncertain. V lost 5 bases and J 6 bases, leaving 17 bases between the germline ends. CDR3 size: 14 residues. The germline V gene has CDR1 SGHKS and CDR2 YYEKEE (reference sequence). The whole variable domain, remainder taken from reference TRBV5-5 and TRBJ1-2, is DAGVTQSPTHLIKTRGQQVTLRCSPISGHKSVSWYQQVLGQGPQFIFQYYEKEERGRGNFPDRFSARQFPNYSSELNVNALLLGDSALYLCASRSPGREDGYTFGSGTRLTVV.

The chain recombines TRBV7-9 with TRBJ1-2; D perhaps matches TRBD1 (6 bases). Germline CDR1 is SEHNR and CDR2 is FQNEAQ (reference sequence). V lost 4 bases and J 10 bases, leaving 19 bases between the germline ends. CDR3 size: 14 residues. The DNA for the CDR3 is TGTGCCAGCAGCTCATCCTCAGGGGTTAGGGACTACACCTTC. This sequence encodes CASSSSSGVRDYTF. Full variable domain (missing parts from reference TRBV7-9 and TRBJ1-2): DTGVSQNPRHKITKRGQNVTFRCDPISEHNRLYWYRQTLGQGPEFLTYFQNEAQLEKSRLLSDRFSAERPKGSFSTLEIQRTEQGDSAMYLCASSSSSGVRDYTFGSGTRLTVV.

The CDR3 DNA is TGTGCCAGCAGTTACAACAGGGTCGATAATTCACCCCTCCACTTT. Translating it yields CASSYNRVDNSPLHF. The chain couples TRBV6-5 to TRBJ1-6; D is possibly TRBD1 (6 bases). The CDR3 contains 15 residues. The germline gives CDR1 MNHEY, CDR2 SVGAGI. V was cut by 2 bases and J by 5 bases, with 10 bases left in between.

The V call is TRBV15, the J call TRBJ2-7; 14 bases fit TRBD2. After removal of 0 bases from V and 4 bases from J, the junction contained 8 bases not matched to a gene. The CDR3 runs 18 residues. Germline V gene data show CDR1 as LNHNV and CDR2 as YYDKDF (reference sequence). The CDR3 region is CATSRDPPGTSGRYEQYF. The CDR3 coding sequence is TGTGCCACCAGCAGAGATCCCCCCGGGACTAGCGGGAGATACGAGCAGTACTTC.

This chain links TRBV7-9 with TRBJ1-1, with 8 bases fitting TRBD1. The CDR3 sequence is 16 residues long. After removal of 2 bases from V and 1 base from J, the junction contained 6 bases not matched to a gene. Germline V lookup: CDR1 SEHNR, CDR2 FQNEAQ (reference sequence). CDR3 protein: CASSLPGQVWNTEAFF. In DNA, the CDR3 is TGTGCCAGCAGCTTACCGGGACAGGTGTGGAACACTGAAGCTTTCTTT. Variable domain in full (rest from reference TRBV7-9 and TRBJ1-1): DTGVSQNPRHKITKRGQNVTFRCDPISEHNRLYWYRQTLGQGPEFLTYFQNEAQLEKSRLLSDRFSAERPKGSFSTLEIQRTEQGDSAMYLCASSLPGQVWNTEAFFGQGTRLTVV.

This chain joins TRBV28 and TRBJ2-5; TRBD2 agrees at 7 bases. In germline, CDR1 is MDHEN, CDR2 SYDVKM. With V trimmed by 4 bases and J by 1 base, 9 bases remained unmatched. The CDR3 has 16 residues. The CDR3 coding sequence is TGTGCCAGCAGTTCCCCAGGACTAGGAGCCCAAGAGACCCAGTACTTC. Amino acid sequence: CASSSPGLGAQETQYF.

The rearrangement uses TRBV27 and TRBJ1-1; D remains unclear. The V end lost 2 bases, the J end lost 4 bases, and 14 bases lay between the germline ends. Per germline, CDR1 MNHEY and CDR2 SMNVEV (reference sequence). The CDR3 runs to 15 residues. The chain's CDR3 is CASSLMRGGGTEAFF. CDR3 bases: TGTGCCAGCAGTTTAATGCGGGGTGGCGGCACTGAAGCTTTCTTT.

This clone was counted ten times or more. The chain uses TRBV6-4 and TRBJ2-3; 10 positions agree with TRBD1. This CDR3 comprises 14 residues. Trimming at V came to 2 bases and at J to 4 bases, leaving 0 bases not matched to a gene. Germline values: CDR1 MRHNA, CDR2 SNTAGT. CDR3 in DNA: TGTGCCAGCAGTGACGGACAGGGGGCAGATACGCAGTATTTT. This codes for CASSDGQGADTQYF.

The gene calls are TRBV5-4 and TRBJ1-1; 7 positions agree with TRBD1. Per the germline V gene, CDR1 is SGHNT and CDR2 is YYREEE (reference sequence). J was trimmed by 0 bases and V by 4 bases; bases with no gene match: 6. This CDR3 comprises 15 residues. The CDR3 region has the DNA TGTGCCAGCAGCGGCGTTGGGACAGTGAACACTGAAGCTTTCTTT. Translated, it gives CASSGVGTVNTEAFF.

This clone was counted once. The rearrangement uses TRBV19 and TRBJ2-4; D is possibly TRBD1 (5 bases). Trimming took off 2 bases at V and 1 base at J, with 18 bases between the two ends. Germline lookup yields CDR1 LNHDA and CDR2 SQIVND (reference sequence). The CDR3 is made up of 18 amino acids. CDR3 nucleotide sequence: TGTGCCAGTAGTATAACAGGTTTGCCAGTGGAGGCCAAAAACATTCAGTACTTC. Encoded protein: CASSITGLPVEAKNIQYF.

The chain couples TRBV5-5 to TRBJ2-3, with 7 bases aligning to TRBD2. The CDR3 is 15 amino acids. The V segment lost 0 bases and the J segment 3 bases; nucleotides outside the gene matches: 4. CDR1 is SGHKS and CDR2 is YYEKEE in the germline V gene (reference sequence). The CDR3 nucleotides read TGTGCCAGCAGCTTGGGGTCTAGCGGAACAGATACGCAGTATTTT. It translates to CASSLGSSGTDTQYF.

V gene TRBV27 combines with J gene TRBJ2-1, with unresolved D. Trimming shortened V by 6 bases and J by 6 bases, and 9 bases separated the two germline ends. Germline CDR1 reads MNHEY; CDR2 reads SMNVEV (reference sequence). This CDR3 has 12 residues. The CDR3, as DNA: TGTGCCAGCAGCTCACAAATCAATGAGCAGTTCTTC. This sequence encodes CASSSQINEQFF.

The chain couples TRBV28 to TRBJ1-2; possibly TRBD1 for D (5 bases). This CDR3 region has 13 residues. With 8 bases removed from V and 6 bases from J, the gap between germline ends came to 16 bases. The germline gives CDR1 MDHEN, CDR2 SYDVKM. The CDR3 is CASLTGWGDGYTF. The CDR3, as DNA: TGTGCCAGCCTCACTGGGTGGGGCGATGGCTACACCTTC.

This clone was recorded only once. The rearrangement joins TRBV5-8 to TRBJ2-2; D possibly corresponds to TRBD2 (5 bases). This CDR3 is 16 amino acids long. The V end lost 4 bases, the J end lost 0 bases, and 13 bases lay between the germline ends. The germline V gene has CDR1 SGHTS and CDR2 YDEGEE. The CDR3 DNA reads as TGTGCCAGCAGCCGAGGGATTTACGCGAACACCGGGGAGCTGTTTTTT. Translating it yields CASSRGIYANTGELFF.

In DNA, the CDR3 is TGTGCCAGCAGCTTAGGGACTAGCGGTCAGCAGACCCAGTACTTC. Residues: CASSLGTSGQQTQYF. The rearrangement uses TRBV11-3 and TRBJ2-5; 10 positions agree with TRBD2. This CDR3 region has 15 residues. V was clipped by 1 base and J by 6 bases; unmatched bases: 5. CDR1 SGHNT and CDR2 YENEEA come from the germline V gene.

This rearrangement joins TRBV10-3 to TRBJ2-2; possible D gene TRBD2, 6 bases. The CDR3 runs to 16 residues. Trimming removed 7 bases from V and 6 bases from J, with 21 bases in between. Per germline, CDR1 ENHRY and CDR2 SYGVKD. The DNA for the CDR3 is TGTGCCATCATCCCGGGGGACGGAGTTAGGGCCGGGGAGCTGTTTTTT. Translation gives CAIIPGDGVRAGELFF.

The rearrangement links TRBV5-4 to TRBJ1-3, with a tentative D call TRBD1 (5 bases). The CDR3 sequence is 14 residues long. Germline CDR1 SGHNT, CDR2 YYREEE (reference sequence). V was shortened by 7 bases and J by 4 bases, with 15 bases between the two germline ends. The CDR3 loop is CASSAQGRGNTIYF. In nucleotides, the CDR3 is TGTGCCAGCTCCGCGCAGGGTAGAGGAAACACCATATATTTT.

This CDR3 reads CASSLGVGQGYGYTF. DNA for the CDR3: TGTGCCAGCAGTTTAGGTGTCGGACAGGGTTATGGCTACACCTTC. V is TRBV28 and J is TRBJ1-2; 8 bases are shared with TRBD1. Per the germline V gene, CDR1 is MDHEN and CDR2 is SYDVKM. The CDR3 length is 15 residues. J lost 5 bases, V lost 2 bases, and 7 bases had no gene match.

The rearrangement joins TRBV5-1 to TRBJ1-6, with a possible D match to TRBD1 (5 bases). Germline V gene sequence: CDR1 SGHRS, CDR2 YFSETQ. The CDR3 is 16 amino acids. The V end lost 0 bases, the J end lost 0 bases, and 7 bases lay between the germline ends. CDR3 DNA sequence: TGCGCCAGCAGCTTGGGACAGACCTCCTATAATTCACCCCTCCACTTT. Translated: CASSLGQTSYNSPLHF.

The chain has TRBV7-9 and TRBJ2-3; perhaps TRBD2 as D (6 bases). The CDR3 contains 14 residues. The V gene lost 5 bases and the J gene lost 5 bases, with 14 bases spanning the gap. The germline gives CDR1 SEHNR, CDR2 FQNEAQ (reference sequence). The DNA of the CDR3 is TGTGCCAGCAGCCCGGGACTCCCTAGAGATACGCAGTATTTT. It specifies CASSPGLPRDTQYF. Drawing the rest from reference TRBV7-9 and TRBJ2-3, the complete variable domain is DTGVSQNPRHKITKRGQNVTFRCDPISEHNRLYWYRQTLGQGPEFLTYFQNEAQLEKSRLLSDRFSAERPKGSFSTLEIQRTEQGDSAMYLCASSPGLPRDTQYFGPGTRLTVL.

The V call is TRBV28, the J call TRBJ2-3; 14 nucleotides match TRBD2. The CDR3 runs 18 residues. CDR1 and CDR2 from the germline V gene are MDHEN and SYDVKM. After removal of 6 bases from V and 4 bases from J, the junction contained 12 bases not matched to a gene. In nucleotides, the CDR3 is TGTGCCAGCAGGATCCAAGGACTAGCGGGAGGAGGGGCAGATACGCAGTATTTT. It yields the protein CASRIQGLAGGGADTQYF.

The chain uses TRBV6-1 and TRBJ2-3, with 12 positions matching TRBD2. The CDR3 runs 16 residues. Germline trimming cut 4 bases from V and 4 bases from J; bases unmatched to any gene: 6. Germline V gives CDR1 MNHNS, CDR2 SASEGT. This chain's CDR3 is CASSGRLAGAPDTQYF. CDR3 nucleotides: TGTGCCAGCAGTGGCCGACTAGCGGGAGCCCCAGATACGCAGTATTTT.

The chain couples TRBV7-9 to TRBJ1-2; 10 bases map to TRBD1. Germline V CDR1 and CDR2: SEHNR, FQNEAQ (reference sequence). V lost 5 bases, J lost 8 bases, and 14 bases stayed unmatched. The CDR3 spans 16 residues. The CDR3 nucleotides read TGTGCCAGCAGCGAATCCGGGACAGGGGTTCCTTCGGGCTACACCTTC. Translation gives CASSESGTGVPSGYTF.

The rearrangement uses TRBV10-3 and TRBJ2-1; D unresolved. CDR3 size: 13 residues. Germline loops: CDR1 ENHRY, CDR2 SYGVKD. V shed 0 bases and J shed 5 bases, with 5 bases lying between them. For the CDR3, the DNA is TGTGCCATCAGTGAGTCACAGCACAATGAGCAGTTCTTC. It codes for CAISESQHNEQFF.

The J gene is TRBJ1-3, the V gene TRBV7-2; D remains ambiguous. CDR1 and CDR2 from the germline V gene are SGHTA and FQGNSA. The CDR3 is made up of 12 amino acids. V lost 5 bases and J 4 bases, leaving 6 bases between the germline ends. The CDR3 region has the DNA TGTGCCAGCAGCCCCCAAGGAAACACCATATATTTT. Translated: CASSPQGNTIYF.

In DNA, the CDR3 is TGTGCCAGCAGCGATGGACCTACGGCAGGGAATTCCTACGAGCAGTACTTC. Its translation is CASSDGPTAGNSYEQYF. The chain combines TRBV5-6 with TRBJ2-7; D perhaps matches TRBD1 (5 bases). Deletions cut 4 bases from V and 1 base from J, with 21 bases between. The V gene's germline CDR1 is SGHDT and CDR2 YYEEEE. The CDR3 has 17 residues.